Sequencing of this T cell receptor (beta chain) was carried out in a study of CD8+ T cells in alopecia areata. Study details: Those patients who were treated received oral tofacitinib, which was given at 5 to 10 mg twice daily for moderate-to-severe alopecia areata. Tofacitinib lasted 6 to 18 months, then 6 months off drug.

As the sequencing template, cDNA was produced by extracting RNA and reverse transcribing it. Assay used: immunoSEQ multiplex PCR; TCRdb lists only in-frame clones, some missing. The sample lists 150,000 or so clones, about 89% occurring once. In this sample, this clone turned up once. Germline V gives CDR1 MGHRA, CDR2 YSYEKL. The CDR3 is 15 residues long. The ends were cut back, 4 bases at V and 2 bases at J, with 15 bases in the middle. The rearrangement links TRBV4-1 to TRBJ2-7; possibly TRBD2 for D (6 bases). The receptor was derived from a human donor with alopecia areata. The specimen comprised CD8+ T cells sorted from blood, sampled at week 0. This CDR3 is CASSLTTGTAYEQYF. CDR3 nucleotides: TGCGCCAGCAGCCTAACCACCGGGACTGCCTACGAGCAGTACTTC.